Following are 28 T cell receptor beta chains from one sample sequenced in a study of radiotherapy plus CTLA-4 blockade in lung cancer. Generated by immunoSEQ multiplex PCR, the TCRdb table keeps only in-frame clones and is missing some. The sample has tens of thousands of clones; approximately 84% are singletons. Source: peripheral blood, taken from a patient treated with radiotherapy plus ipilimumab. The receptor set was obtained from a human donor with non-small cell lung cancer whose response to radiotherapy plus ipilimumab could not be evaluated.

The chain is built from TRBV7-3 and TRBJ2-5, with D unresolved. The germline V gene has CDR1 SGHTA and CDR2 FQGTGA. CDR3 length: 12 residues. The germline V and J ends were trimmed by 5 bases and 7 bases, with 11 bases remaining between them. In DNA form, the CDR3 reads TGTGCCAGCAGCCTCGCTACGGGGACCCAGTACTTC. It translates to CASSLATGTQYF.

The V gene is TRBV15, the J gene TRBJ2-5; D may be TRBD2 (6 bases). In germline, CDR1 is LNHNV, CDR2 YYDKDF (reference sequence). V lost 1 base, J lost 1 base, and 10 bases lay in between. The CDR3 is 15 residues long. The CDR3 loop is CATSRARDSQETQYF. Here the CDR3 DNA reads TGTGCCACCAGCAGAGCCCGGGACTCCCAAGAGACCCAGTACTTC.

This clone was seen a handful of times. The chain is built from TRBV7-9 and TRBJ1-1; D is unresolved. In germline, CDR1 is SEHNR, CDR2 FQNEAQ (reference sequence). CDR3 length: 13 residues. The V end was cut by 4 bases, the J end by 1 base, with 7 bases between. CDR3 DNA sequence: TGTGCCAGCAGCTCAACGGGGAACACTGAAGCTTTCTTT. Amino acids: CASSSTGNTEAFF.

The chain is built from TRBV5-8 and TRBJ2-1; perhaps TRBD2 as D (8 bases). Trimming took 1 base from V and 15 from J, leaving 23 bases between them. The germline gives CDR1 SGHTS, CDR2 YDEGEE. This CDR3 comprises 15 residues. The CDR3 DNA reads as TGTGCCAGCAGCTTGTTCTCCGGGAGGGCAGGGGGTTGGTTCTTC. It yields the protein CASSLFSGRAGGWFF.

The chain uses TRBV28 and TRBJ2-7, with D tentatively TRBD1 (6 bases). The CDR3 spans 14 residues. From germline, CDR1 is MDHEN and CDR2 SYDVKM. V lost 5 bases, J lost 5 bases, and 16 bases lay in between. Here the CDR3 reads CASSLRNRVDEQYF. CDR3 coding DNA: TGTGCCAGCAGTCTCCGGAACAGGGTAGACGAGCAGTACTTC.

The chain carries TRBV7-6 and TRBJ2-1, with D possibly being TRBD2 (7 bases). The V gene lost 5 bases and the J gene lost 2 bases, with 13 bases spanning the gap. The CDR3 sequence is 15 residues long. Germline lookup yields CDR1 SGHVS and CDR2 FNYEAQ. CDR3 nucleotides: TGTGCCAGCAGCAGGGGGGAGGGGACCTACAATGAGCAGTTCTTC. It yields the protein CASSRGEGTYNEQFF.

This chain connects TRBV18 to TRBJ2-7; possibly TRBD1 for D (6 bases). V lost 2 bases to trimming and J lost 3 bases, with 8 bases between them. The germline V gene has CDR1 KGHSH and CDR2 LQKENI. The CDR3 extends over 13 amino acids. In DNA form, the CDR3 reads TGTGCCAGCTCACCAGGACAGAGCTACGAGCAGTACTTC. It specifies CASSPGQSYEQYF.

This sequence joins TRBV25-1 and TRBJ2-7, with D possibly TRBD2 on 7 matching bases. Trimming cost V 1 base and J 4 bases, with 14 bases left between them. This CDR3 has 15 residues. From germline, CDR1 is MGHDK and CDR2 SYGVNS. This chain's CDR3 is CASSELGGEGYEQYF. CDR3 DNA: TGTGCCAGCAGTGAATTAGGGGGGGAAGGGTACGAGCAGTACTTC.

This clone was counted a single time. The genes are TRBV15 and TRBJ2-2; D unresolved. V dropped 8 bases and J dropped 7 bases, with 11 bases sitting between them. The CDR3 is 12 residues long. Per germline, CDR1 LNHNV and CDR2 YYDKDF (reference sequence). The CDR3: CATPLVSGELFF. CDR3 nucleotide sequence: TGTGCCACCCCCCTCGTGAGCGGGGAGCTGTTTTTT.

The rearrangement uses TRBV6-1 and TRBJ2-7, with D uncertain. Between the trimmed V and J ends, which lost 0 bases and 3 bases, there was a span of 6 bases. Germline V gene data show CDR1 as MNHNS and CDR2 as SASEGT. The CDR3 is 13 residues long. The CDR3 bases are TGTGCCAGCAGTGAAGCTAGTAACTACGAGCAGTACTTC. Translation gives CASSEASNYEQYF.

The CDR3 DNA follows: TGTGCCAGCAGCCCGCGCCTAGGCGGTAATGAAAAACTGTTTTTT. It translates to CASSPRLGGNEKLFF. The genes are TRBV9 and TRBJ1-4; D is unresolved. This CDR3 has 15 amino acids. Deletions cut 4 bases from V and 4 bases from J, with 14 bases between. CDR1 is SGDLS, CDR2 YYNGEE, per germline.

The CDR3 reads CASSPRRSYISNQPQHF. The CDR3 DNA follows: TGTGCCAGCAGTCCCCGACGGAGTTACATTAGCAATCAGCCCCAGCATTTT. The V call is TRBV27, the J call TRBJ1-5; D not certain. From germline, CDR1 is MNHEY and CDR2 SMNVEV (reference sequence). This CDR3 is built from 17 residues. V dropped 5 bases and J dropped 0 bases, with 17 bases sitting between them.

CDR3 nucleotide sequence: TGTGCCAGTTCTCTCGGTAGGGGAAAACAGCCCCAGCATTTT. Translating gives CASSLGRGKQPQHF. The chain couples TRBV6-5 to TRBJ1-5, with a possible D match to TRBD1 (5 bases). The V end lost 9 bases, the J end lost 7 bases, and 19 bases lay between the germline ends. The CDR3 runs to 14 residues. Germline V CDR1 and CDR2: MNHEY, SVGAGI.

J is TRBJ2-4 and V is TRBV27; perhaps TRBD2 as D (5 bases). Germline CDR1 MNHEY, CDR2 SMNVEV (reference sequence). V was cut by 3 bases and J by 0 bases, with 15 bases left in between. The CDR3 has 17 amino acids. The CDR3 reads CASSFVFEGRAKNIQYF. As DNA, the CDR3 is TGTGCCAGCAGTTTTGTCTTCGAGGGCAGAGCCAAAAACATTCAGTACTTC.

This clone occurred once. V usage is TRBV19 and J usage is TRBJ2-5, with 8 bases fitting TRBD2. Germline V gives CDR1 LNHDA, CDR2 SQIVND (reference sequence). The junction had 17 bases not matched to a gene; V was cut back by 5 bases and J by 9 bases. The CDR3 contains 16 residues. The chain's CDR3 is CASSLTASGRPTAQYF. In DNA form, the CDR3 reads TGTGCCAGTAGTTTAACGGCTAGCGGGCGCCCAACGGCCCAGTACTTC.

This sequence joins TRBV11-2 and TRBJ2-7; D gene ambiguous. The germline V gene has CDR1 SGHAT and CDR2 FQNNGV. The CDR3 consists of 15 residues. V was pared by 3 bases and J by 0 bases, with 12 bases between. CDR3 residues: CASSFWSGSSYEQYF. Written as DNA, the CDR3 is TGTGCCAGCAGCTTTTGGTCAGGCAGCTCCTACGAGCAGTACTTC.

This rearrangement joins TRBV6-1 to TRBJ2-3; D not resolved. V was clipped by 8 bases and J by 1 base, with 10 bases between them. CDR1 is MNHNS and CDR2 is SASEGT in the germline V gene. This CDR3 spans 13 amino acids. The CDR3 loop reads CASLGQRTDTQYF. The CDR3 DNA reads as TGTGCCAGCCTTGGCCAACGCACAGATACGCAGTATTTT.

This clone is a singleton in its sample. The chain has TRBV28 and TRBJ1-2, with D possibly TRBD1 on 6 matching bases. CDR1 and CDR2 from the germline V gene are MDHEN and SYDVKM. V gave up 3 bases and J gave up 2 bases, with 10 bases separating them. CDR3 length equals 14 residues. CDR3 nucleotides: TGTGCCAGCAGTTTGACAGGCCCCAACTATGGCTACACCTTC. The encoded protein is CASSLTGPNYGYTF.

This chain connects TRBV11-2 to TRBJ2-5; 7 bases are shared with TRBD1. The DNA matches TRBJ2-7 better at its end, which makes the J call doubtful. The CDR3 spans 14 residues. Germline values: CDR1 SGHAT, CDR2 FQNNGV. CDR3 region: CASSPWTGNDEQYF. DNA for the CDR3: TGTGCCAGCAGCCCATGGACAGGTAACGACGAGCAGTACTTC.

The chain links TRBV29-1 to TRBJ2-4; weak D call: TRBD2 (6 bases). Trimming took off 3 bases at V and 1 base at J, with 10 bases between the two ends. The CDR3 contains 14 residues. Germline assignment: CDR1 SQVTM and CDR2 ANQGSEA. CDR3 bases: TGCAGCGTTGACGGAGGGAAGGCCAAAAACATTCAGTACTTC. Translating gives CSVDGGKAKNIQYF.

The chain is built from TRBV28 and TRBJ1-5, with TRBD1 identical over 8 bases. The CDR3 is made up of 16 amino acids. V gave up 3 bases and J gave up 4 bases; unmatched junction bases: 8. Germline loops: CDR1 MDHEN, CDR2 SYDVKM. The CDR3 here is CASSFPGTGDNQPQHF. CDR3 sequence (DNA): TGTGCCAGCAGTTTCCCCGGGACAGGCGATAATCAGCCCCAGCATTTT.

V and J are TRBV7-3 and TRBJ2-1, with 13 bases matching TRBD2. V was clipped by 2 bases and J by 5 bases; unmatched bases: 0. The CDR3 has 15 residues. CDR1 is SGHTA and CDR2 is FQGTGA in the germline V gene. In DNA form, the CDR3 reads TGTGCCAGCAGCTTAGGGACTAGCGGGAACAATGAGCAGTTCTTC. Encoded protein: CASSLGTSGNNEQFF.

CDR3 loop: CASSPTKSSYNEQFF. DNA of the CDR3: TGTGCCAGCAGCCCTACGAAGAGCTCCTACAATGAGCAGTTCTTC. The chain recombines TRBV4-2 with TRBJ2-1; D is unresolved. V shed 4 bases and J shed 0 bases, with 10 bases lying between them. The V gene's germline CDR1 is LGHNA and CDR2 YNFKEQ. This CDR3 region has 15 residues.

The chain joins TRBV7-9 to TRBJ2-7; 10 bases are a match to TRBD1. The V gene's germline CDR1 is SEHNR and CDR2 FQNEAQ (reference sequence). The CDR3 is 16 amino acids. The junction had 12 bases not matched to a gene; V was cut back by 4 bases and J by 6 bases. CDR3 in DNA: TGTGCCAGCAGCTCGAGATCCGGGACAGGGGTGAGCGAGCAGTACTTC. The encoded protein is CASSSRSGTGVSEQYF.

The CDR3 reads CASSSVAGTDTQYF. In DNA form, the CDR3 reads TGCGCCAGCAGCAGCGTAGCGGGGACCGATACGCAGTATTTT. The chain carries TRBV4-3 and TRBJ2-3, with 8 nucleotides matching TRBD2. Losses at the gene ends were 5 bases for V and 6 bases for J; bases not matched to a gene: 7. The CDR3 is made up of 14 amino acids. Germline loops: CDR1 LGHNA, CDR2 YSLEER.

CDR3 nucleotide sequence: TGCGCCAGCAGCAAAGAGGGACTGATCGCGGATACGCAGTATTTT. It yields the protein CASSKEGLIADTQYF. The genes are TRBV5-1 and TRBJ2-3; the D gene is possibly TRBD2 (6 bases). From germline, CDR1 is SGHRS and CDR2 YFSETQ. The CDR3 is made up of 15 amino acids. Trimming stripped 4 bases from V and 6 bases from J, with 18 bases between. The full variable domain, completed using reference TRBV5-1 and TRBJ2-3, is KAGVTQTPRYLIKTRGQQVTLSCSPISGHRSVSWYQQTPGQGLQFLFEYFSETQRNKGNFPGRFSGRQFSNSRSEMNVSTLELGDSALYLCASSKEGLIADTQYFGPGTRLTVL.

The CDR3 loop is CASSSADRAQLYSNQPQHF. CDR3 sequence (DNA): TGTGCCAGCAGTTCAGCTGACAGAGCCCAACTCTATAGCAATCAGCCCCAGCATTTT. The chain joins TRBV28 to TRBJ1-5; D perhaps matches TRBD1 (5 bases). Germline CDR1 MDHEN, CDR2 SYDVKM. Trimming took 4 bases from V and 0 from J, leaving 22 bases between them. The CDR3 is 19 amino acids.

This chain uses TRBV28 with TRBJ2-5; a possible D gene is TRBD1 (5 bases). V gave up 5 bases and J gave up 0 bases, with 19 bases separating them. This CDR3 comprises 17 residues. Germline V gene sequence: CDR1 MDHEN, CDR2 SYDVKM. The CDR3: CASSPLAGLKYQETQYF. In DNA form, the CDR3 reads TGTGCCAGCAGTCCCCTCGCAGGGTTGAAGTACCAAGAGACCCAGTACTTC.